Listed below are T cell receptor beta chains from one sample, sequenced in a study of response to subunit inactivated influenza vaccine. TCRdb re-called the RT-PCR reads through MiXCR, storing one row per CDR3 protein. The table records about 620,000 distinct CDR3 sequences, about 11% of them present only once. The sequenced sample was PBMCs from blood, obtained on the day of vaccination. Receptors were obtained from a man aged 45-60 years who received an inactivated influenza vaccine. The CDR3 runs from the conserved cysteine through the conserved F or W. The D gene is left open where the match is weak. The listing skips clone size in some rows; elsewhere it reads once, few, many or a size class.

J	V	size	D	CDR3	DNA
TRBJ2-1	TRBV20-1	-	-	CSAKTGSYNEQFF	TGCAGTGCTAAGACGGGCTCCTACAATGAGCAGTTCTTC
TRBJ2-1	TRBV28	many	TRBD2	CASSFTIKVYGTTTYNEQFF	TGTGCCAGCAGTTTTACAATTAAAGTATATGGGACTACAACATACAATGAGCAGTTCTTC
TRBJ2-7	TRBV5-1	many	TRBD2	CASSSARGGEQYF	TGCGCCAGCAGCTCCGCTCGCGGGGGAGAGCAGTACTTC
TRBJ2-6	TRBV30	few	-	CAWSFGGSGANVLTF	TGTGCCTGGAGTTTTGGGGGCTCTGGGGCCAACGTCCTGACTTTC
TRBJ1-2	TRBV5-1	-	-	CASSLEAPVGYTF	TGCGCCAGCAGCTTGGAAGCCCCCGTAGGCTACACCTTC
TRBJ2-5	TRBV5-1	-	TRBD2	CASSQAGSQETQYF	TGCGCCAGCAGCCAAGCGGGGTCCCAAGAGACCCAGTACTTC
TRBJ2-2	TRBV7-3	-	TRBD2	CASSLTREQANTGELFF	TGTGCCAGCAGCCTGACGCGGGAGCAAGCGAACACCGGGGAGCTGTTTTTT
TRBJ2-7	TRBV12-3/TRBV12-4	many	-	CASSSRVEQYF	TGTGCCAGCAGTTCTCGAGTCGAGCAGTACTTC
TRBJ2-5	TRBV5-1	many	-	CASSLRVAQETQYF	TGCGCCAGCAGCTTGCGGGTAGCCCAAGAGACCCAGTACTTC
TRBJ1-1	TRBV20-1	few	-	CSARDPWVGALNTEAFF	TGCAGTGCTAGAGATCCCTGGGTTGGAGCCTTGAACACTGAAGCTTTCTTT